Included here is one TCR beta chain sequence, with context. Germline V lookup: CDR1 MDHEN, CDR2 SYDVKM. The ends were cut back, 5 bases at V and 5 bases at J, with 21 bases in the middle. The CDR3 is 16 amino acids. Authors' data handling: For nucleated cells, counts were estimated from reference gene primer amplification. The assay was immunoSEQ multiplex PCR, and TCRdb's table has in-frame clones only and misses some. V and J calls and clone size are as listed in that table; D and trimming were resolved from the DNA. Of some 270,000 clones in the sample, approximately 86% are singletons; the top ten hold around 1.5%. This entry comes from a study of blood T cell repertoires in COVID-19. Study as a whole: Acute-phase and convalescent COVID-19 samples originated in the United States, Italy and Spain.

Sequences were obtained from peripheral blood. The receptor's source is a woman aged 55 to 70 who had recovered from COVID-19. This chain connects TRBV28 to TRBJ2-5; a possible D gene is TRBD1 (5 bases). CDR3: CASSGSGAGRRETQYF. CDR3 nucleotide sequence: TGTGCCAGCAGTGGGTCTGGAGCAGGGCGGCGGGAGACCCAGTACTTC.